This is a list of T cell receptor beta chains from one sample in a study of technical replicates of blood from a few donors. The protocol was immunoSEQ multiplex PCR, while the TCRdb copy is restricted to in-frame clones and leaves out a portion. The repertoire holds around 84,000 clones, with roughly 98% as singletons. The sequencing sample was made of T cells isolated from PBMCs. These TCRs come from a human donor in good health. CDR3s include the opening cysteine and the closing phenylalanine or tryptophan. D genes are given only for firm matches.

d_call: .
j_call: TRBJ2-5
v_call: TRBV2
cdr3_aa: CASGGRGPQETQYF

d_call: TRBD1
j_call: TRBJ1-2
v_call: TRBV5-4
cdr3_aa: CASSLGPSTGDYGYTF

d_call: TRBD1
j_call: TRBJ1-2
v_call: TRBV2
cdr3_aa: CASSEFRDRGSSYGYTF

d_call: TRBD1
j_call: TRBJ1-3
v_call: TRBV7-9
cdr3_aa: CASSLGRWDSSSGNTIYF

d_call: TRBD1
j_call: TRBJ1-1
v_call: TRBV6-1
cdr3_aa: CASSELGTGWFQNTEAFF

d_call: .
j_call: TRBJ2-5
v_call: TRBV11-2
cdr3_aa: CASSPSIRQQETQYF

d_call: TRBD2
j_call: TRBJ2-5
v_call: TRBV7-6
cdr3_aa: CASSLGGGLARETQYF

d_call: .
j_call: TRBJ1-1
v_call: TRBV6-1
cdr3_aa: CASSAQPGTLNTEAFF

d_call: TRBD1
j_call: TRBJ2-2
v_call: TRBV6-6
cdr3_aa: CASSYRGQGLTGELFF

d_call: .
j_call: TRBJ2-1
v_call: TRBV7-9
cdr3_aa: CASSLMANEQFF

d_call: .
j_call: TRBJ2-7
v_call: TRBV9
cdr3_aa: CASSVESNPYEQYF

d_call: .
j_call: TRBJ2-1
v_call: TRBV7-9
cdr3_aa: CASSLASGSGVDLFREQFF

d_call: .
j_call: TRBJ2-1
v_call: TRBV28
cdr3_aa: CASSSLYNEQFF

d_call: TRBD1
j_call: TRBJ2-3
v_call: TRBV10-3
cdr3_aa: CATNQGQGGDTQYF

d_call: .
j_call: TRBJ2-7
v_call: TRBV28
cdr3_aa: CATSQGTYEQYF

d_call: .
j_call: TRBJ2-7
v_call: TRBV14
cdr3_aa: CASSQFAYEQYF

d_call: TRBD1
j_call: TRBJ1-5
v_call: TRBV7-6
cdr3_aa: CASSALRGQKNQPQHF

d_call: TRBD2
j_call: TRBJ2-7
v_call: TRBV7-3
cdr3_aa: CASSATSGFYEQYF

d_call: .
j_call: TRBJ2-7
v_call: TRBV7-2
cdr3_aa: CASSARRQPTYEQYF

d_call: .
j_call: TRBJ1-5
v_call: TRBV30
cdr3_aa: CAWSGEGDSNQPQHF

d_call: .
j_call: TRBJ2-5
v_call: TRBV4-1
cdr3_aa: CASSQGSSGQVWETQYF

d_call: .
j_call: TRBJ1-1
v_call: TRBV18
cdr3_aa: CASSLAVTWQTNVDMNTEAFF

d_call: TRBD2
j_call: TRBJ2-1
v_call: TRBV7-8
cdr3_aa: CASSLLASGSYSYNEQFF

d_call: .
j_call: TRBJ2-2
v_call: TRBV5-6
cdr3_aa: CASSLSGTLNTGELFF

d_call: TRBD2
j_call: TRBJ2-5
v_call: TRBV2
cdr3_aa: CASKGLAGVRETQYF

d_call: .
j_call: TRBJ1-4
v_call: TRBV6-5
cdr3_aa: CASSYSGGEKLFF

d_call: TRBD2
j_call: TRBJ2-3
v_call: TRBV19
cdr3_aa: CASSLLGTRTDTDTQYF

d_call: .
j_call: TRBJ1-5
v_call: TRBV6-1
cdr3_aa: CASSENQPQHF

d_call: TRBD2
j_call: TRBJ2-1
v_call: TRBV11-3
cdr3_aa: CASTTGLEPNEQFF

d_call: TRBD1
j_call: TRBJ1-6
v_call: TRBV30
cdr3_aa: CAWGRDRENSPLHF

d_call: TRBD2
j_call: TRBJ2-5
v_call: TRBV5-4
cdr3_aa: CASRRLAGQETQYF

d_call: TRBD1
j_call: TRBJ2-7
v_call: TRBV27
cdr3_aa: CASSLGTGGGEQYF

d_call: .
j_call: TRBJ1-2
v_call: TRBV30
cdr3_aa: CAWSVPVPHYGYTF

d_call: .
j_call: TRBJ1-2
v_call: TRBV6-1
cdr3_aa: CASSEFTNYGYTF

d_call: TRBD1
j_call: TRBJ1-2
v_call: TRBV2
cdr3_aa: CASGPGQDYYGYTF

d_call: .
j_call: TRBJ1-4
v_call: TRBV15
cdr3_aa: CATSSRGGANEKLFF

d_call: TRBD2
j_call: TRBJ2-5
v_call: TRBV5-5
cdr3_aa: CASSTRQRERQYQETQYF

d_call: TRBD1
j_call: TRBJ2-7
v_call: TRBV5-4
cdr3_aa: CASSSTGIGRDEQYF

d_call: TRBD2
j_call: TRBJ2-5
v_call: TRBV5-1
cdr3_aa: CASSLGTSGEETQYF

d_call: .
j_call: TRBJ2-2
v_call: TRBV4-1
cdr3_aa: CASSPRTDNTGELFF

d_call: .
j_call: TRBJ1-4
v_call: TRBV4-1
cdr3_aa: CASSHETATNEKLFF

d_call: .
j_call: TRBJ1-1
v_call: TRBV7-9
cdr3_aa: CASSLEQTIEAFF

d_call: .
j_call: TRBJ2-3
v_call: TRBV10-1
cdr3_aa: CASSVAGSADTQYF

d_call: .
j_call: TRBJ2-7
v_call: TRBV2
cdr3_aa: CASNPSSYEQYF

d_call: .
j_call: TRBJ2-1
v_call: TRBV4-1
cdr3_aa: CASGDSRGASHEQFF

d_call: .
j_call: TRBJ1-5
v_call: TRBV19
cdr3_aa: CASSIRGGLSNQPQHF

d_call: TRBD2
j_call: TRBJ2-7
v_call: TRBV27
cdr3_aa: CASSLSLAGGAYEQYF

d_call: .
j_call: TRBJ1-5
v_call: TRBV28
cdr3_aa: CASSFEGRFNQPQHF

d_call: TRBD2
j_call: TRBJ2-7
v_call: TRBV4-1
cdr3_aa: CASSQETSGGFYEQYF

d_call: TRBD1
j_call: TRBJ2-7
v_call: TRBV7-7
cdr3_aa: CASSSGQGIPYEQYF

d_call: TRBD2
j_call: TRBJ2-7
v_call: TRBV28
cdr3_aa: CASSWGGKNEQYF

d_call: .
j_call: TRBJ1-2
v_call: TRBV2
cdr3_aa: CASLYPGQREYGYTF

d_call: .
j_call: TRBJ1-2
v_call: TRBV28
cdr3_aa: CASSTTGGTRYGYTF

d_call: .
j_call: TRBJ2-7
v_call: TRBV5-1
cdr3_aa: CASSLGGQAYEQYF

d_call: .
j_call: TRBJ1-2
v_call: TRBV4-2
cdr3_aa: CASSQGQEHGYTF

d_call: TRBD1
j_call: TRBJ1-1
v_call: TRBV6-1
cdr3_aa: CASTPQGAKTEAFF

d_call: TRBD2
j_call: TRBJ2-5
v_call: TRBV19
cdr3_aa: CASSTIAGGEETQYF